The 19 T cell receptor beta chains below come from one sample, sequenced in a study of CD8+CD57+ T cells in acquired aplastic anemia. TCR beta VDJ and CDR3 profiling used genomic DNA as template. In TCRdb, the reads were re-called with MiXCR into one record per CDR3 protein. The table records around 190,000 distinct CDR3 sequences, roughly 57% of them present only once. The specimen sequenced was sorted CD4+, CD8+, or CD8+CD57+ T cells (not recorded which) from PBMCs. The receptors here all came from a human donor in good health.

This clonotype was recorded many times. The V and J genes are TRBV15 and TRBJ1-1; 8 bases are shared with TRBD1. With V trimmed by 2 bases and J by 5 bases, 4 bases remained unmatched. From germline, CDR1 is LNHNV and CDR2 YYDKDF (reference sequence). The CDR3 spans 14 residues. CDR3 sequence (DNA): TGTGCCACCAGCAGAAGGACAGGGTTGACTGAAGCTTTCTTT. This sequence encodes CATSRRTGLTEAFF.

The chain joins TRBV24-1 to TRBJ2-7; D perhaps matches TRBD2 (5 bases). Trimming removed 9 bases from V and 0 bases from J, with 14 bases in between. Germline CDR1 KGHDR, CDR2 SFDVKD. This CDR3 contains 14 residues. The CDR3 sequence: CATLASEGSYEQYF. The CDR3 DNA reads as TGTGCCACCCTCGCTTCCGAGGGCTCCTACGAGCAGTACTTC.

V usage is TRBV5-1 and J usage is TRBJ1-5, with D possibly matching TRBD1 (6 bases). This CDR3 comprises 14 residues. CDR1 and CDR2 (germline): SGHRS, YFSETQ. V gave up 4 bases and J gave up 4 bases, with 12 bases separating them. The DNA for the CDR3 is TGCGCCAGCAGCACTTCCGGACAGAATCAGCCCCAGCATTTT. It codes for CASSTSGQNQPQHF.

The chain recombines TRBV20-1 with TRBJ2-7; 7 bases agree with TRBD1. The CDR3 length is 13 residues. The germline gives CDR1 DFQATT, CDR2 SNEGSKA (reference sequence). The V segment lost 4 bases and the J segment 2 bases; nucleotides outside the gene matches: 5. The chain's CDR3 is CSATPGQPYEQYF. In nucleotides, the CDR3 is TGCAGTGCTACCCCGGGACAGCCCTACGAGCAGTACTTC.

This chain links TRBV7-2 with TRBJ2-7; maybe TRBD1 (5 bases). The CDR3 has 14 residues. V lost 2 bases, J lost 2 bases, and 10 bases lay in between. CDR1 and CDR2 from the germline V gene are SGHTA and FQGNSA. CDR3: CASSLFDRAYEQYF. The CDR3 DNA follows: TGTGCCAGCAGCTTATTCGACAGAGCCTACGAGCAGTACTTC. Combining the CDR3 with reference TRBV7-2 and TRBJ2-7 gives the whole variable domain GAGVSQSPSNKVTEKGKDVELRCDPISGHTALYWYRQSLGQGLEFLIYFQGNSAPDKSGLPSDRFSAERTGGSVSTLTIQRTQQEDSAVYLCASSLFDRAYEQYFGPGTRLTVT.

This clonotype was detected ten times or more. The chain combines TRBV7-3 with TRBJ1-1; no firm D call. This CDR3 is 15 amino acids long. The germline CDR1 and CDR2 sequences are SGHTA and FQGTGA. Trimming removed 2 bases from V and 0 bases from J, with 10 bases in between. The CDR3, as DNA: TGTGCCAGCAGCTTAGGTTCAGACCTGAACACTGAAGCTTTCTTT. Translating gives CASSLGSDLNTEAFF. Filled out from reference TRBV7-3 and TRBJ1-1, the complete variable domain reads GAGVSQTPSNKVTEKGKYVELRCDPISGHTALYWYRQSLGQGPEFLIYFQGTGAADDSGLPNDRFFAVRPEGSVSTLKIQRTERGDSAVYLCASSLGSDLNTEAFFGQGTRLTVV.

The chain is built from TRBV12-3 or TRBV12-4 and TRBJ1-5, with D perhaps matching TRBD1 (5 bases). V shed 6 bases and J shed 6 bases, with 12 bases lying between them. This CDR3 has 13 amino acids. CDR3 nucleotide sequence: TGTGCCAGCAGATTACAGGAGACTCAGCCCCAGCATTTT. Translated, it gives CASRLQETQPQHF.

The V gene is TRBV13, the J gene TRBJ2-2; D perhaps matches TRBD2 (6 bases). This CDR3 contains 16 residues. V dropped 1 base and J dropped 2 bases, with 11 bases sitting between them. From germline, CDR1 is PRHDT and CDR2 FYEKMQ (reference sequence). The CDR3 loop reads CASSLEQAGNTGELFF. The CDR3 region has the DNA TGTGCCAGCAGCTTAGAACAGGCGGGAAACACCGGGGAGCTGTTTTTT.

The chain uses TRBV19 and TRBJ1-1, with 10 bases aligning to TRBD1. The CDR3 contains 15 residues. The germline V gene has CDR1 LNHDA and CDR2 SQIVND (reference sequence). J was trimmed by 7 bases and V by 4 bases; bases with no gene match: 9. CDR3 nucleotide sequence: TGTGCCAGTAGTAAAACCGGGACAGGGGCCATTGAAGCTTTCTTT. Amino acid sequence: CASSKTGTGAIEAFF.

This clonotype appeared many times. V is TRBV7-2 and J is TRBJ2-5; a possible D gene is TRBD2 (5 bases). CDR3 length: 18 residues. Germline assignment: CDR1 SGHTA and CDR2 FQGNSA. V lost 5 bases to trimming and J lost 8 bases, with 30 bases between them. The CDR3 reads CASSPPGGLGSLLLTQYF. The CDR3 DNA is TGTGCCAGCAGCCCCCCTGGAGGACTGGGGTCTCTTTTGCTTACCCAGTACTTC.

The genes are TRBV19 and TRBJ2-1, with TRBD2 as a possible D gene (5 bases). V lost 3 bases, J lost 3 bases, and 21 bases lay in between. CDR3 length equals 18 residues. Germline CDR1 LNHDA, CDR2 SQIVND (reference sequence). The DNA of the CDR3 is TGTGCCAGTAGTATGAGCAGCAGTTCTTACGGGAACTACAATGAGCAGTTCTTC. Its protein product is CASSMSSSSYGNYNEQFF.

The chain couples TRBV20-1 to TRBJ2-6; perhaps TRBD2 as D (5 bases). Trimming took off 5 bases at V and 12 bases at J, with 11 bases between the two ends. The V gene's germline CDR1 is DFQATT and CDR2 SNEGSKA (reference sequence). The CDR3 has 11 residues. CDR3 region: CSAWDLAVLTF. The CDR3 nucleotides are TGCAGTGCTTGGGATCTAGCCGTCCTGACTTTC.

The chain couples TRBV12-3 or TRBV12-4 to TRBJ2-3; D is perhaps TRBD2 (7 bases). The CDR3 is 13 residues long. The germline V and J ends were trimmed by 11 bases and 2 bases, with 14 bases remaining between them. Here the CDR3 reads CAGRGGDTDTQYF. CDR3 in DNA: TGTGCCGGAAGGGGGGGGGACACAGATACGCAGTATTTT.

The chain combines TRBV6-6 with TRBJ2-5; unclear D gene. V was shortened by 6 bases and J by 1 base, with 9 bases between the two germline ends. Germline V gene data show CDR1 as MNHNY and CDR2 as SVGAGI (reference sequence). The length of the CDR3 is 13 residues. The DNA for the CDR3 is TGTGCCAGCAGGATTTTGGGCCAAGAGACCCAGTACTTC. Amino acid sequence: CASRILGQETQYF.

The CDR3 bases are TGCAGTGCTACCGTTGGGTCGGGGGGGCCAGATACGCAGTATTTT. Protein: CSATVGSGGPDTQYF. The gene calls are TRBV20-1 and TRBJ2-3; 8 bases are shared with TRBD2. Germline CDR1 and CDR2: DFQATT and SNEGSKA (reference sequence). J gave up 4 bases and V 4 bases, and 10 bases lay outside the gene matches. CDR3 length: 15 residues.

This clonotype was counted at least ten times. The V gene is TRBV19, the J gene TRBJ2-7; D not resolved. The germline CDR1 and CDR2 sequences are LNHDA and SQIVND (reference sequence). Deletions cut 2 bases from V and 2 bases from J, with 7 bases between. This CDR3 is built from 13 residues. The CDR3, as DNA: TGTGCCAGTAGTATAACGGCTACCTACGAGCAGTACTTC. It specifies CASSITATYEQYF.

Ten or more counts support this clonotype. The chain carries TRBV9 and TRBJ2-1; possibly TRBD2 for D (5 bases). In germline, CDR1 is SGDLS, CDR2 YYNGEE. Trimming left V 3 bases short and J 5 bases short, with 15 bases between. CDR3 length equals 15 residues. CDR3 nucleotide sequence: TGTGCCAGCAGCGACGATGGACTGGAAAACAATGAGCAGTTCTTC. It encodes CASSDDGLENNEQFF.

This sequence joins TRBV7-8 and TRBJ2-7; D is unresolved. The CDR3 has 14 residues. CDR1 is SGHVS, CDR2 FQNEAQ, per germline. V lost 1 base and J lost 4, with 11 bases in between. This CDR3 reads CASSLDRVAYEQYF. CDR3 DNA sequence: TGTGCCAGCAGCTTAGATCGGGTGGCGTACGAGCAGTACTTC.

CDR3 DNA: TGTGCCAGCAGTGGGTTTGGGGGGAACGCTAATGGCTACACCTTC. It is translated as CASSGFGGNANGYTF. The chain recombines TRBV25-1 with TRBJ1-2; TRBD1 might be the D (5 bases). This CDR3 spans 15 amino acids. Deletions cut 4 bases from V and 6 bases from J, with 18 bases between. CDR1 is MGHDK, CDR2 SYGVNS, per germline.